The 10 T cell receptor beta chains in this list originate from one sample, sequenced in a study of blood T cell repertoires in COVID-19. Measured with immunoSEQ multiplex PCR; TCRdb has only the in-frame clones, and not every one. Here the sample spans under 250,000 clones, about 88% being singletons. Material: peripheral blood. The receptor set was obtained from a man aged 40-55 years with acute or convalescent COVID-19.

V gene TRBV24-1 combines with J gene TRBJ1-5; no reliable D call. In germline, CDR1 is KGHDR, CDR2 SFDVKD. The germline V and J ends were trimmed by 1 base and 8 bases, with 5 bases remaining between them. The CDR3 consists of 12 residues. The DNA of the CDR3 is TGTGCCACCAGTGATTTTGGCAAGCCCCAGCATTTT. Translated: CATSDFGKPQHF.

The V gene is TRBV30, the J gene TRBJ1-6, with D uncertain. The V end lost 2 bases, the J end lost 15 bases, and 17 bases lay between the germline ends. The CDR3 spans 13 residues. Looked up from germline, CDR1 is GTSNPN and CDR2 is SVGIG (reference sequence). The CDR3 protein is CAWSSPTYPILHF. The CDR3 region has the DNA TGTGCCTGGAGTTCACCTACTTACCCCATCCTCCACTTT.

CDR3 protein: CASRPGLAGGETQYF. CDR3 nucleotides: TGTGCCAGTAGACCAGGACTAGCGGGAGGCGAGACCCAGTACTTC. This chain joins TRBV19 and TRBJ2-5, with TRBD2 matching over 14 bases. Trimming removed 6 bases from V and 5 bases from J; junction bases left unmatched: 5. The germline V gene encodes CDR1 LNHDA and CDR2 SQIVND (reference sequence). The CDR3 runs to 15 residues.

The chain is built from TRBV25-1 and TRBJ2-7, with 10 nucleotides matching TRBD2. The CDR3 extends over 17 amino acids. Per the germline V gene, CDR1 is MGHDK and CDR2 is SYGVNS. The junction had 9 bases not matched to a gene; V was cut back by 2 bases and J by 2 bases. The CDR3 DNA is TGTGCCAGCAGTGAACGCGCAAAGCGGGGGGGGACCTACGAGCAGTACTTC. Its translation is CASSERAKRGGTYEQYF.

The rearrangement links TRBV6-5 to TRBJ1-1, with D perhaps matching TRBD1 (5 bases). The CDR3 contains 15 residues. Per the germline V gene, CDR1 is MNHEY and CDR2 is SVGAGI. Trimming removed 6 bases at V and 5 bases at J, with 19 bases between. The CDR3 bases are TGTGCCAGCAGATCACCCCAGCAGGGCCGAACTGAAGCTTTCTTT. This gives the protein CASRSPQQGRTEAFF.

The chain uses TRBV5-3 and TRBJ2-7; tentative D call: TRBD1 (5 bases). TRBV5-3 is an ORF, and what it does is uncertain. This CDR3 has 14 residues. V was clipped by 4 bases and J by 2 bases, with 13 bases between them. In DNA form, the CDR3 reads TGTGCCAGAAGCAGGCAGGGTTGTCCCTACGAGCAGTACTTC. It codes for CARSRQGCPYEQYF.

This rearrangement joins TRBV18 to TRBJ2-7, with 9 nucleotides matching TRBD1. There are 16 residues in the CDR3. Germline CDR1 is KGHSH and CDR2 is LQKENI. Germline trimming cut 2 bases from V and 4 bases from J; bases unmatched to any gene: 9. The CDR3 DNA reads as TGTGCCAGCTCACCAAAGATGGTGGACAGGGGATACGAGCAGTACTTC. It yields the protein CASSPKMVDRGYEQYF.

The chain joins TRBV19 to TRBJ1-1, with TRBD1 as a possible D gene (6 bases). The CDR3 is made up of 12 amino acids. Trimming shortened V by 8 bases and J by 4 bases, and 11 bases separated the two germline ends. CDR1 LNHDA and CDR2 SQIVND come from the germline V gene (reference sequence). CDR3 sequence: CASGTGSTEAFF. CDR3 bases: TGTGCCAGTGGCACAGGGAGCACTGAAGCTTTCTTT. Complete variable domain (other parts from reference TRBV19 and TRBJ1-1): DGGITQSPKYLFRKEGQNVTLSCEQNLNHDAMYWYRQDPGQGLRLIYYSQIVNDFQKGDIAEGYSVSREKKESFPLTVTSAQKNPTAFYLCASGTGSTEAFFGQGTRLTVV.

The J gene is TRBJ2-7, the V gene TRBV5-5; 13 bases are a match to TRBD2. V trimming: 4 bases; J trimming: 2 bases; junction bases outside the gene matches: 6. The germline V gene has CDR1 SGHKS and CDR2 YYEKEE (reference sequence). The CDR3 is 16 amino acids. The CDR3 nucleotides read TGTGCCAGCAGCACCGGACTAGCGGGGGCTACCTACGAGCAGTACTTC. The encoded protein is CASSTGLAGATYEQYF. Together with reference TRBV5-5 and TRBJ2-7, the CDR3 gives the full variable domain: DAGVTQSPTHLIKTRGQQVTLRCSPISGHKSVSWYQQVLGQGPQFIFQYYEKEERGRGNFPDRFSARQFPNYSSELNVNALLLGDSALYLCASSTGLAGATYEQYFGPGTRLTVT.

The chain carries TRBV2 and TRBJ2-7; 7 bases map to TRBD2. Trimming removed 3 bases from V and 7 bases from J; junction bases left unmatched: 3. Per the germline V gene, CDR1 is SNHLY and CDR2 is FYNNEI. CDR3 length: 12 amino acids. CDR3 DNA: TGTGCCAGCAGTGAGGGAGGGTTTGAGCAGTACTTC. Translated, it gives CASSEGGFEQYF.